This passage covers 6 T cell receptor beta chains from one sample sequenced in a study of blood T cell repertoires in COVID-19. The method was immunoSEQ multiplex PCR; TCRdb's version includes in-frame clones alone and lacks a portion of them. The sample consists of some 340,000 clones, about four fifths of them appearing once. Sequencing was carried out using PBMCs or T cells enriched from blood (not recorded which). The origin of the receptors is a woman between 50 and 59 years old who had recovered from COVID-19.

In this sample, this clone turned up once. The rearrangement uses TRBV18 and TRBJ1-3; D remains unclear. Germline assignment: CDR1 KGHSH and CDR2 LQKENI. This CDR3 is 16 amino acids long. V lost 0 bases and J lost 3, with 12 bases in between. CDR3 DNA sequence: TGTGCCAGCTCACCACCCGTAGCGGGTTTTGGAAACACCATATATTTT. Its translation is CASSPPVAGFGNTIYF. Full variable domain (remainder filled in from reference TRBV18 and TRBJ1-3): NAGVMQNPRHLVRRRGQEARLRCSPMKGHSHVYWYRQLPEEGLKFMVYLQKENIIDESGMPKERFSAEFPKEGPSILRIQQVVRGDSAAYFCASSPPVAGFGNTIYFGEGSWLTVV.

This clone was seen more than once but under ten times. The J gene is TRBJ1-1, the V gene TRBV19; D gene unclear. Germline-derived CDR1 and CDR2 are LNHDA and SQIVND (reference sequence). The CDR3 sequence is 13 residues long. V lost 7 bases, J lost 1 base, and 10 bases lay in between. The CDR3 DNA reads as TGTGCCAGTACTGTACAGAGGAACACTGAAGCTTTCTTT. Encoded protein: CASTVQRNTEAFF.

This clone was detected a few times. The V and J genes are TRBV7-8 and TRBJ2-5; D is ambiguous. V gave up 7 bases and J gave up 5 bases, with 17 bases separating them. This CDR3 has 14 amino acids. Per germline, CDR1 SGHVS and CDR2 FQNEAQ. The CDR3 DNA reads TGTGCCAGCACCCGTCTGGCTGGGCGTGAGACCCAGTACTTC. Translating it yields CASTRLAGRETQYF.

This chain links TRBV11-3 with TRBJ2-1; TRBD2 might be the D (5 bases). This CDR3 has 13 amino acids. Germline CDR1 and CDR2: SGHNT and YENEEA. Deletions cut 5 bases from V and 9 bases from J, with 14 bases between. Here the CDR3 reads CASSPRGEGEQFF. CDR3 sequence (DNA): TGTGCCAGCAGCCCCCGAGGAGAGGGTGAGCAGTTCTTC.

This chain joins TRBV6-5 and TRBJ1-2, with unresolved D. V was shortened by 0 bases and J by 6 bases, with 17 bases between the two germline ends. The CDR3 contains 16 residues. The germline V gene encodes CDR1 MNHEY and CDR2 SVGAGI. CDR3 nucleotide sequence: TGTGCCAGCAGTTACTCAAGTAGCGGGCAGATGGATGGCTACACCTTC. The encoded protein is CASSYSSSGQMDGYTF.

This clone was observed a handful of times. V usage is TRBV28 and J usage is TRBJ1-1, with 7 positions matching TRBD1. Trimming at V came to 4 bases and at J to 2 bases, leaving 10 bases not matched to a gene. This CDR3 spans 16 amino acids. Germline lookup yields CDR1 MDHEN and CDR2 SYDVKM. CDR3 bases: TGTGCCAGCAGTTCCGGACAGGCTAATGGAAACACTGAAGCTTTCTTT. Amino acid sequence: CASSSGQANGNTEAFF.